This T cell receptor (beta chain) was captured in a study of technical replicates of blood from a few donors. Repertoires were generated with immunoSEQ multiplex PCR, while TCRdb's copy carries only in-frame clones and drops some. This table has about 59,000 clones, 86% appearing once. In germline, CDR1 is PRHDT, CDR2 FYEKMQ (reference sequence). V dropped 6 bases and J dropped 0; count of bases not matched to a gene: 5. This CDR3 contains 15 residues. The sample comprised PBMCs. The sequence was obtained from a human donor in good health. Some clones in this sample may be carry-over from other donors' samples. The genes are TRBV13 and TRBJ2-3, with 8 bases that match TRBD2. For the CDR3, the DNA is TGTGCCAGCAGAGGACTAGCACTTAGCACAGATACGCAGTATTTT. Its protein is CASRGLALSTDTQYF.